Listed below are T cell receptor beta chains from one sample, sequenced in a study of T cell responses to AZD1222 COVID-19 vaccine. Sequenced by immunoSEQ multiplex PCR; TCRdb stores in-frame clones only, minus some. This table holds over 150,000 clones, around nine tenths found once. The specimen was peripheral blood, collected on day 0 of AZD1222 vaccination. These TCRs come from an adult in good health. Each CDR3 is given with its conserved first and last residue. The D gene is left open where the match is weak. Part of the rows lack a size; the others show once, few, many or a class for expanded clones.

J gene	V gene	D gene	CDR3 length	clone size	CDR3 DNA	CDR3 protein
TRBJ2-1	TRBV21-1	NA	14	NA	TGTGCCAGCAGACCGGGACAGGGGACCAATGAGCAGTTCTTC	CASRPGQGTNEQFF
TRBJ2-1	TRBV13	NA	15	NA	TGTGCCAGCAGTTCTAGCGAGAGCTCCTACAATGAGCAGTTCTTC	CASSSSESSYNEQFF
TRBJ2-1	TRBV29-1	TRBD2	15	NA	TGCAGCGCGACCCTTATCGGTAGCGGGTATTATGAGCAGTTCTTC	CSATLIGSGYYEQFF
TRBJ2-5	TRBV29-1	TRBD1	16	NA	TGCAGCGTTGAATTAATAGGACAGGGGGTACAAGAGACCCAGTACTTC	CSVELIGQGVQETQYF
TRBJ1-1	TRBV7-8	NA	19	NA	TGTGCCAGCAGCTCTATGGAGGGTTACGCCACAAGCTCCAGGACTGAAGCTTTCTTT	CASSSMEGYATSSRTEAFF
TRBJ2-7	TRBV4-1	TRBD2	15	NA	TGCGCCAGCAGCCCGACTAGCGGGGGGACCTACGAGCAGTACTTC	CASSPTSGGTYEQYF
TRBJ2-3	TRBV11-2	NA	15	NA	TGTGCCAGCAAGTCTAGGACTGGAAGCACAGATACGCAGTATTTT	CASKSRTGSTDTQYF
TRBJ2-1	TRBV2	TRBD2	15	once	TGTGCCAGCAGAGCTTCTAGCGGGAGAAACAATGAGCAGTTCTTC	CASRASSGRNNEQFF
TRBJ2-7	TRBV4-2	TRBD2	14	few	TGTGCCAGCAGCCTTTCGGGGGGGCCCAACGAGCAGTACTTC	CASSLSGGPNEQYF
TRBJ2-7	TRBV12-3/TRBV12-4	NA	12	NA	TGTGCCAGCAGTTGGTTGCTGCACGAGCAGTACTTC	CASSWLLHEQYF
TRBJ1-2	TRBV18	TRBD1	15	NA	TGTGCCAGCTCACCGCAGGGGGCGCGAGACTATGGCTACACCTTC	CASSPQGARDYGYTF
TRBJ1-5	TRBV6-5	NA	14	NA	TGTGCCAGCAGTCGGACCAATAGCAATCAGCCCCAGCATTTT	CASSRTNSNQPQHF
TRBJ1-2	TRBV19	NA	14	NA	TGTGCCAGTAGTATAGACAGGGTGAACTATGGCTACACCTTC	CASSIDRVNYGYTF
TRBJ2-7	TRBV5-1	NA	14	NA	TGCGCCAGCAGCGCCGGTGCGGGCTCCTACGAGCAGTACTTC	CASSAGAGSYEQYF
TRBJ1-3	TRBV13	TRBD1	15	once	TGTGCCAGCAGCTTTCAACAGGGGATCGGAAACACCATATATTTT	CASSFQQGIGNTIYF
TRBJ1-1	TRBV5-4	NA	16	NA	TGTGCCAGCAGCTTGGCTTTCAGGGGTAGATCGGGTGAAGCTTTCTTT	CASSLAFRGRSGEAFF
TRBJ2-7	TRBV27	NA	14	NA	TGTGCCAGCAGTTTAGTTAACACCCCCTACGAGCAGTACTTC	CASSLVNTPYEQYF
TRBJ1-5	TRBV4-1	TRBD1	20	NA	TGCGCCAGCAGCCAAGGTTCTCCGGGACAGGGTTTTAGGGGCAATCAGCCCCAGCATTTT	CASSQGSPGQGFRGNQPQHF
TRBJ1-2	TRBV6-2/TRBV6-3	NA	13	NA	TGTGCCAGCAGTTACTCCCGGGGCTATGGCTACACCTTC	CASSYSRGYGYTF
TRBJ2-2	TRBV2	TRBD1	16	NA	TGTGCCAGCGGTGGACAGGGATGGGGTGGGGCCGGGGAGCTGTTTTTT	CASGGQGWGGAGELFF
TRBJ2-2	TRBV4-1	NA	15	NA	TGCGCCAGCAGCCGCAGGGGCCTAAACACCGGGGAGCTGTTTTTT	CASSRRGLNTGELFF